Given below is one TCR beta chain in context. The antigen is undetermined. The timepoints at which blood was sampled were baseline, cycle 4 day 1, and cycle 7 day 1. These data belong to a study of OX40 agonist ivuxolimab in advanced cancers. The overall study: Ivuxolimab, an antibody acting as an agonist of OX40 (CD134), was used to treat patients. Aged roughly 23 to 80 with a mean of 60 years, they were around 79% male.

General study findings and limits: Clonal expansion from baseline to week 6 occurred in both CD4+ and CD8+ T cells.

TCRdb's copy holds only in-frame clones and misses some; the assay was immunoSEQ multiplex PCR. In the table there are 45,000 to 55,000 clones, 75% to 85% of which are singletons. Per the germline V gene, CDR1 is SGHTS and CDR2 is YDEGEE. Trimming shortened V by 5 bases and J by 7 bases, and 18 bases separated the two germline ends. This CDR3 comprises 15 residues. The specimen comprised CD4+ or CD8+ T cells sorted from blood, sampled in a trial of the OX40 agonist ivuxolimab. This TCR derives from an adult with an advanced solid tumor such as melanoma, head and neck, liver or kidney cancer. The chain is built from TRBV5-8 and TRBJ2-2; D unresolved. This CDR3 reads CASSHTNMPHGELFF. The CDR3, as DNA: TGTGCCAGCAGTCACACGAACATGCCCCACGGGGAGCTGTTTTTT. The full variable domain, completed using reference TRBV5-8 and TRBJ2-2, is EAGVTQSPTHLIKTRGQQATLRCSPISGHTSVYWYQQALGLGLQFLLWYDEGEERNRGNFPPRFSGRQFPNYSSELNVNALELEDSALYLCASSHTNMPHGELFFGEGSRLTVL.